This T cell receptor (beta chain) was found in a study of radiation and T cells in renal cell carcinoma (dated by TCRdb to 2020 to 2022). In the study overall: In total, approximately 53 samples underwent TCR beta sequencing: approximately 26 tumors plus 27 peripheral blood samples. Across all 55 or so samples, 4,000,000 or so unique CDR3 nucleotide sequences, encoding around 2.4 million unique CDR3 amino acid sequences, were identified. General study outcomes and caveats: Higher TCR clonality was observed in irradiated tumors than in controls, with an average of about 50% of the repertoire accounted for by the top 100 clonotypes, compared with 43% in nephrectomy-only tumors. Effects of radiation dose or scheduling on the TCR repertoire could not be addressed with the single-armed trial design. Compared with control tumors, irradiated tumors had a greater number of dominant CDR3 motifs, and these motifs made up a bigger portion of the repertoire. Only small tumor regions of about 1 g were available, so intratumoral heterogeneity was not captured.

This specimen's time point label, interpreted: tumor resected at nephrectomy. The treatment or condition tag for this specimen amounts to: treatment-naive control, cytoreductive nephrectomy. Control tumors came from treatment-naive renal cell carcinoma patients who underwent cytoreductive nephrectomy without prior radiation. All patients had renal cell carcinoma with clear cell pathology. The control tumors used for TCR sequencing were from several females and eleven to twelve males, were resected between the early 2010s and the mid-2010s, and had a median patient age of roughly 58 years (range about 40 to 90). The tumors were dissociated mechanically, digested with collagenase/hyaluronidase at 37 degrees C, processed in gentleMACS C tubes, and kept in liquid nitrogen. Genomic DNA for TCR sequencing was prepared using the QIAamp DNA Blood Mini Kit (Qiagen). The analyses included just those samples that passed every quality control check.

In the case of this clone: It lacks a known antigen. No base-level quality is on record; no much larger clone is a single base apart.

The germline ends are 15 bases apart after V is trimmed by 1 base and J by 2 bases. As encoded in the germline V gene (reference sequence), CDR1 is SEHNR while CDR2 is FQNEAQ. The CDR3, from cysteine to phenylalanine, totals 16 residues. Just CDR3 DNA is preserved here, 48 bases in frame from base 1. TCR beta libraries were generated from genomic DNA with the immunoSEQ kit, following the manufacturer's recommendations. To prepare the libraries, a first multiplex PCR with proprietary primers was run, followed by a second PCR that added unique barcodes, and a bead cleanup was done after each round. A positive control reaction and a negative control reaction, both provided in the kit, were run with every batch of samples. The final libraries were assessed on an Agilent 4200 TapeStation D1000 ScreenTape, pooled by volume, and quantified by qPCR. Sequencing ran on an Illumina NextSeq500 with a MidOutput 150-cycle cartridge, using 156 Read1 and 15 Index1 cycles with kit custom primers. The pooled library was loaded at around 0.93 pM with about 21% PhiX control spiked in. Processing in the source paper ran as follows. Vendor-processed data were analyzed in R, with a clonotype defined as all T cells sharing the same CDR3 nucleotide sequence. In the clone abundance analyses, frequencies were normalized to the 10,000 most abundant clones in each sample. Public T cell clones, which averaged fewer than five per sample, were excluded before analysis. The dominant motif analysis was done with ImmunoMap using the PAM10 matrix, a gap penalty of 30, and a homology threshold of 0.3, and motifs with a cumulative frequency of at least 0.01 were considered dominant. TCRdb took this table from immuneACCESS and kept in-frame rearrangements with V and J called. Such tables lack part of the clones; where checked against another copy, unresolved V genes explain under half of the gap, and the rest is unexplained. The D gene and trimming were derived from the DNA, and the V and J assignments and clone size from that table. The sample table contains about 24,000 clones; only one count was recorded for about three fifths of them. The ten most abundant clones make up approximately 23% of the sample.

The specimen was tumor tissue, collected from a patient whose treatment was nephrectomy without radiotherapy. The chain was built from TRBV7-9 and TRBJ2-7; the D segment could be TRBD2, given 6 matching bases. This clonotype was obtained from a man aged 40-50 years with renal cell carcinoma. CDR3 region: CASSLGTQGGTYEQYF. DNA sequence: TGTGCCAGCAGCTTAGGAACCCAGGGAGGAACCTACGAGCAGTACTTC.